One sample yielded the 9 T cell receptor beta chains listed below, sequenced in a study of CD8+CD57+ T cells in acquired aplastic anemia. Previously, flow cytometry had revealed CD8+CD57+ cell expansion in the patients chosen for sequencing. The use of genomic DNA as template underpinned the TCR beta VDJ and CDR3 profiling. One entry per CDR3 protein, called by TCRdb with MiXCR from the reads. In the table there are roughly 180,000 distinct CDR3 sequences, around 63% of which are singletons. Sequencing was performed on sorted CD4+, CD8+, or CD8+CD57+ T cells (not recorded which) from PBMCs. The origin of the receptors is a human donor with aplastic anemia.

This clonotype has more than one count but fewer than ten. The rearrangement links TRBV20-1 to TRBJ1-6, with D unresolved. Germline V gene lookup returns CDR1 DFQATT and CDR2 SNEGSKA (reference sequence). Deletions cut 6 bases from V and 0 bases from J, with 18 bases between. The CDR3 is 17 amino acids. CDR3 protein: CSAHDGRLTSYNSPLHF. CDR3 sequence (DNA): TGCAGTGCCCACGATGGGAGACTAACCTCCTATAATTCACCCCTCCACTTT.

J is TRBJ2-2 and V is TRBV7-8, with TRBD2 matching over 7 bases. The germline gives CDR1 SGHVS, CDR2 FQNEAQ. The trim removed 5 bases at V and 3 bases at J, leaving 6 bases unmatched. The CDR3 loop spans 15 amino acids. The CDR3 DNA is TGTGCCAGCAGCGGACTAGGCCCCGACACCGGGGAGCTGTTTTTT. The encoded protein is CASSGLGPDTGELFF.

In its sample, this clonotype was seen many times. V usage is TRBV6-1 and J usage is TRBJ1-2, with D tentatively TRBD1 (5 bases). The length of the CDR3 is 13 residues. Deletions cut 4 bases from V and 2 bases from J, with 8 bases between. Germline lookup yields CDR1 MNHNS and CDR2 SASEGT. The CDR3 sequence is CASSGRDNYGYTF. For the CDR3, the DNA is TGTGCCAGCAGTGGCCGGGACAACTATGGCTACACCTTC.

The chain carries TRBV12-3 or TRBV12-4 and TRBJ2-1; D is unclear. The ends were cut back, 3 bases at V and 1 base at J, with 16 bases in the middle. The CDR3 spans 17 residues. Here the CDR3 reads CASSFYMGPVSYNEQFF. CDR3 nucleotide sequence: TGTGCCAGCAGTTTTTATATGGGCCCGGTGTCCTACAATGAGCAGTTCTTC.

V gene TRBV20-1 combines with J gene TRBJ2-5, with 7 bases lining up with TRBD2. The V gene end was trimmed by 1 base and the J gene end by 1 base; junction bases not matched to a gene: 3. CDR3 length equals 14 residues. Germline V CDR1 and CDR2: DFQATT, SNEGSKA (reference sequence). In DNA, the CDR3 is TGCAGTGCTAGAGCCGGGACTACCCAAGAGACCCAGTACTTC. It is translated as CSARAGTTQETQYF.

This chain links TRBV10-3 with TRBJ2-7, with D perhaps assigned TRBD1 or TRBD2 (6 bases each). Trimming took 6 bases from V and 2 from J, leaving 17 bases between them. CDR1 is ENHRY, CDR2 SYGVKD, per germline. CDR3 length: 15 residues. CDR3 coding DNA: TGTGCCATCAGAAGGGGGGAGACAGTTACCTACGAGCAGTACTTC. This gives the protein CAIRRGETVTYEQYF.

The chain has TRBV19 and TRBJ1-1; maybe TRBD1 (6 bases). This CDR3 spans 14 amino acids. V was pared by 4 bases and J by 4 bases, with 13 bases between. Germline V gene data show CDR1 as LNHDA and CDR2 as SQIVND (reference sequence). The CDR3 reads CASSTQGIGTEAFF. The CDR3 DNA reads TGTGCCAGTAGTACACAGGGTATTGGCACTGAAGCTTTCTTT.

The chain links TRBV19 to TRBJ2-7, with D possibly TRBD1 on 6 matching bases. Germline values: CDR1 LNHDA, CDR2 SQIVND (reference sequence). This CDR3 comprises 14 residues. V was pared by 7 bases and J by 5 bases, with 18 bases between. CDR3 amino acids: CASNQAQGKDEQYF. The CDR3 DNA reads as TGTGCCAGTAACCAAGCCCAGGGGAAGGACGAGCAGTACTTC.

The chain is built from TRBV25-1 and TRBJ2-1, with D possibly TRBD2 on 6 matching bases. Germline loops: CDR1 MGHDK, CDR2 SYGVNS. Trimming took 1 base from V and 7 from J, leaving 17 bases between them. The CDR3 has 16 residues. The CDR3 spells CASSESRGSGANEQFF. The CDR3, as DNA: TGTGCCAGCAGTGAATCCCGGGGCTCGGGAGCAAATGAGCAGTTCTTC. Based on the CDR3 plus reference TRBV25-1 and TRBJ2-1, the full variable domain is EADIYQTPRYLVIGTGKKITLECSQTMGHDKMYWYQQDPGMELHLIHYSYGVNSTEKGDLSSESTVSRIRTEHFPLTLESARPSHTSQYLCASSESRGSGANEQFFGPGTRLTVL.